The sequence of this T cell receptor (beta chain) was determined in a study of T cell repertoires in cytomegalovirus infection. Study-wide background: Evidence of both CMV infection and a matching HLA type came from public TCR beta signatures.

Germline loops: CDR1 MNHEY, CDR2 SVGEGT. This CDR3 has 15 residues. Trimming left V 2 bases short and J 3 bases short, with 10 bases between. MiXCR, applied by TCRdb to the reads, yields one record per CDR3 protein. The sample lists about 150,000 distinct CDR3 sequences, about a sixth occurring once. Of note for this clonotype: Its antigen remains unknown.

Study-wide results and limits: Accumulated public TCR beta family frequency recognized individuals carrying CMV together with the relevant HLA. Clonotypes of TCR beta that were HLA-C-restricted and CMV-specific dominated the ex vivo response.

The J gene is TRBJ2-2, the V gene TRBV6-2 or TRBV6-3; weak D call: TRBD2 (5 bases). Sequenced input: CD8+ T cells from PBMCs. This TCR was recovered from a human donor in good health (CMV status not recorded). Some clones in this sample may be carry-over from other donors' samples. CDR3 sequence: CASSYTAGYTGELFF. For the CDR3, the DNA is TGTGCCAGCAGTTACACGGCGGGTTACACCGGGGAGCTGTTTTTT.